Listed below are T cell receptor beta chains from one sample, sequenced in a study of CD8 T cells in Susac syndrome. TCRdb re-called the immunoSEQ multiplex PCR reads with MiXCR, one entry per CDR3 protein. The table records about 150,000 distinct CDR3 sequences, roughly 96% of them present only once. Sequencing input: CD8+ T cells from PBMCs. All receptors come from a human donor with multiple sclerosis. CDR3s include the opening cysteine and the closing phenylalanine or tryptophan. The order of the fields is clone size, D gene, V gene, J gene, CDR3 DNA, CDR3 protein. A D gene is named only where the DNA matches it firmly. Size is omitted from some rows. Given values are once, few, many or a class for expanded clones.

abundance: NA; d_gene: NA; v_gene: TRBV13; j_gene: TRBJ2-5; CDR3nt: TGTGCCAGCAGCCCCTACACTGGTACGGAGACCCAGTACTTC; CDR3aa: CASSPYTGTETQYF
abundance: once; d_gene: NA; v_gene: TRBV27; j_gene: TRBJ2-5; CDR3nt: TGTGCCAGCAGTGCCGATAGTGGAGAGACCCAGTACTTC; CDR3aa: CASSADSGETQYF
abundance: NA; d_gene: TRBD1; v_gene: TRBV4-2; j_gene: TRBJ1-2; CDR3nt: TGTGCCAGCAGCCAGCGTAGGACAGGGGGCGTATCATATGGCTACACCTTC; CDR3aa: CASSQRRTGGVSYGYTF
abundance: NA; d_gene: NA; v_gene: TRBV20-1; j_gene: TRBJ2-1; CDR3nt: TGCAGTGCTAGAGTACGCGGACTGGGCCCCCGCAATGAGCAGTTCTTC; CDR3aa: CSARVRGLGPRNEQFF
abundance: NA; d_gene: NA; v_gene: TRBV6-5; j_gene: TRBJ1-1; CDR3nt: TGTGCCAGCAGTTACGTCCCTGACGGTTTGTCTGAAGCTTTCTTT; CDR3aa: CASSYVPDGLSEAFF
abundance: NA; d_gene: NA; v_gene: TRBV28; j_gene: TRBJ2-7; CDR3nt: TGTGCCAGCTCCATCACCTACGAGCAGTACTTC; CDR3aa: CASSITYEQYF
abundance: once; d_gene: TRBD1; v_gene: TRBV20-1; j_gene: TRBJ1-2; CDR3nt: TGCAGTGCTAGGGGACAGGGGGCAGGTTATGGCTACACCTTC; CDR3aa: CSARGQGAGYGYTF
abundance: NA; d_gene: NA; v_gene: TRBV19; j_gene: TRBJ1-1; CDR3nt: TGTGCCAGTAGTATCCCGGGGGCGGCTTTCTTT; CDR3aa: CASSIPGAAFF
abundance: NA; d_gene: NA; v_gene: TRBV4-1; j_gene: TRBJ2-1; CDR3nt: TGCGCCAGCAGCCAAGATGGGGTAAATGAGCAGTTCTTC; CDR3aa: CASSQDGVNEQFF
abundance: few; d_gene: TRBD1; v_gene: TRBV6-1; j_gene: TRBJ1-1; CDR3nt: TGTGCCAGCAGCGGTGGACAGGGGCAGGAAGCTTTCTTT; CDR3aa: CASSGGQGQEAFF
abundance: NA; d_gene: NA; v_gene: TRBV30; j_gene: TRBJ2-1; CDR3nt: TGTGCCTGGAGCCGAATCGGCCCCAATGAGCAGTTCTTC; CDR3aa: CAWSRIGPNEQFF
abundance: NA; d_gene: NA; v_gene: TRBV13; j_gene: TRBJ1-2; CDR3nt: TGTGCCGAACCTGATGGCTACACCTTC; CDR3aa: CAEPDGYTF
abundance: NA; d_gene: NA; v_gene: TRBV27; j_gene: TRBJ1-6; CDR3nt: TGTGCCAGCAGTTTAGGGGGTTATTCACCCCTCCACTTT; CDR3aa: CASSLGGYSPLHF
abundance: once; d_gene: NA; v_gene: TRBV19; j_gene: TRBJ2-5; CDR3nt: TGTGCCAGTAGTATCCACGGCGATACTCGTTCGGAGACCCAGTACTTC; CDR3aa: CASSIHGDTRSETQYF
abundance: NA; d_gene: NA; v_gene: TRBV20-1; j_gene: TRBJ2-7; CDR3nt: TGCAGTGCTAGGGGAGAAAGACAGATAAGCTCCTACGAGCAGTACTTC; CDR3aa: CSARGERQISSYEQYF
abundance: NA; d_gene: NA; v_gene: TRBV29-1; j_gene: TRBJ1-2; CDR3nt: TGCAGCGTTGAAGAGCCAGGGCAGGATGCCTATGGCTACACCTTC; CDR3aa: CSVEEPGQDAYGYTF
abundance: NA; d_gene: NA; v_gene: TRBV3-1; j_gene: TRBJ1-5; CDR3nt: TGTGCCAGCAGCCCCGGGGCCAGGGATAGCAATCAGCCCCAGCATTTT; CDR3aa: CASSPGARDSNQPQHF
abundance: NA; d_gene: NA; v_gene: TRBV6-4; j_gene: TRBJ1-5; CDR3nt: TGTGCCAGCAGTGAGGCAGCGAACCAGCCCCAGCATTTT; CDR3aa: CASSEAANQPQHF
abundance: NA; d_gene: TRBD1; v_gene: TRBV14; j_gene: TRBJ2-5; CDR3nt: TGTGCCAGCAGCCAAGGGGGACAGGCACCCAACTGGGAGACCCAGTACTTC; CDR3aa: CASSQGGQAPNWETQYF
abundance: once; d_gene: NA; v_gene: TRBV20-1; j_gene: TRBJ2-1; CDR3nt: TGCAGTGCTAGGAGCGGTGACATTAATATCTATGAGCAGTTCTTC; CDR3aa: CSARSGDINIYEQFF
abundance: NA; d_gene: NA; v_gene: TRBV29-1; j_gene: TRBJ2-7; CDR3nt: TGCAGCGCCAGAGGCGGGGTAGGCGACGAGCAGTACTTC; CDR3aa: CSARGGVGDEQYF
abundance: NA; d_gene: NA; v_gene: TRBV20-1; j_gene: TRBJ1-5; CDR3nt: TGCAGTGCTACCTGGGGCAATCAGCCCCAGCATTTT; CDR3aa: CSATWGNQPQHF
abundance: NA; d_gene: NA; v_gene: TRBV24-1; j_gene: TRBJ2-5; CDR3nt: TGTGCCACCAGTGAATCCCAAGGAGAGACCCAGTACTTC; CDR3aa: CATSESQGETQYF
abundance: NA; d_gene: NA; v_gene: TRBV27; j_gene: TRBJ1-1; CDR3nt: TGTGCCAGCAGTTATCAACAGGGCTTGACTGAAGCTTTCTTT; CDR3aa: CASSYQQGLTEAFF
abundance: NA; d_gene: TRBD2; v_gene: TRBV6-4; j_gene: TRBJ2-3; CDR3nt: TGTGCCAGCAGTGACTCTAGCGGGGACACAGATACGCAGTATTTT; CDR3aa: CASSDSSGDTDTQYF
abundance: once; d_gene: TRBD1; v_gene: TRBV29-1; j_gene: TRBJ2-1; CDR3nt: TGCAGCGACCAGGGGGCCACCTACAATGAGCAGTTCTTC; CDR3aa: CSDQGATYNEQFF
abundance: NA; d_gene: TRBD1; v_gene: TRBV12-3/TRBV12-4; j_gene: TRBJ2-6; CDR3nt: TGTGCCAGCAGGCCGGGACAGAACTCTGGGGCCAACGTCCTGACTTTC; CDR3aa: CASRPGQNSGANVLTF
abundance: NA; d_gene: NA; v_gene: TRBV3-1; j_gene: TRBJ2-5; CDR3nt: TGTGCCAGCAGCCAGATAGGGGAGACCCAGTACTTC; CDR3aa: CASSQIGETQYF
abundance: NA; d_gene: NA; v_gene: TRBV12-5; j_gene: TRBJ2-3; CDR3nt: TGTGCTAGTGGCCCCCCGGGCCGCACAGATACGCAGTATTTT; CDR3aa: CASGPPGRTDTQYF
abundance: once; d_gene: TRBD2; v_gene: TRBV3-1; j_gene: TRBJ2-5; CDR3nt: TGTGCCAGCAGCCAAGGGACTAGCCTCCAAGAGACCCAGTACTTC; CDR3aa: CASSQGTSLQETQYF
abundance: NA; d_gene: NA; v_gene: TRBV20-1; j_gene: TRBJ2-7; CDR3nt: TGCAGTGCCAGCCTACTCCACCGGGACGGAAGTCCCTACGAGCAGTACTTC; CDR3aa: CSASLLHRDGSPYEQYF
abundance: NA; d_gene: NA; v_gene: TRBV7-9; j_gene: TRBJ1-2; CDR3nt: TGTGCCAGCACGGCAGGGGAAGTTGGGCATGGCTACACCTTC; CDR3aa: CASTAGEVGHGYTF
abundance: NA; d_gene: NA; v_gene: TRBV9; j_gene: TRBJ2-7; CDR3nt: TGTGCCAGCAGCGGATCGAGTGCGACACCTTCCTACGAGCAGTACTTC; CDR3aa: CASSGSSATPSYEQYF
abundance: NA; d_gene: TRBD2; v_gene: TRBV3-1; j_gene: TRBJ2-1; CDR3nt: TGTGCCAGCAGCCAAGGGGGGTTAGCGGGCGTCTACAATGAGCAGTTCTTC; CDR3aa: CASSQGGLAGVYNEQFF
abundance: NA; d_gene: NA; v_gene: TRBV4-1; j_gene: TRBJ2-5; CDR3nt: TGCGCCAGCAGCCAAGGTGATACTTCCCCAATAGAGACCCAGTACTTC; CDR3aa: CASSQGDTSPIETQYF
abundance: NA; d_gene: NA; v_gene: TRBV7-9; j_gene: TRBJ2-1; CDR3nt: TGCGGATGGGCTATGGAACGGAGCTCCTACAATGAGCAGTTCTTC; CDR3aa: CGWAMERSSYNEQFF
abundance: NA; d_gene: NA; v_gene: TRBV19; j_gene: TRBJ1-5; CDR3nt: TGTGCCAGTAGTATGGTGGCAGCGAGCAATCAGCCCCAGCATTTT; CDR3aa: CASSMVAASNQPQHF
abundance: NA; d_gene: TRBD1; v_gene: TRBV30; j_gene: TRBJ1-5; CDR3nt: TGTGCCTGGACGACAGGGGCTAATAGCAATCAGCCCCAGCATTTT; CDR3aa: CAWTTGANSNQPQHF
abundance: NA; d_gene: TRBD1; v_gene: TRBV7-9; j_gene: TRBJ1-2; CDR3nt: TGTGCCAGCAGCTCTTCCGGGACAGAAATCGATGGCTACACCTTC; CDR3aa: CASSSSGTEIDGYTF
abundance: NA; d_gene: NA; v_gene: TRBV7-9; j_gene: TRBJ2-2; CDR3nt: TGTGCCAGCAGTTCGACCGGGATTGTAACCGGGGAGCTGTTTTTT; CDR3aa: CASSSTGIVTGELFF
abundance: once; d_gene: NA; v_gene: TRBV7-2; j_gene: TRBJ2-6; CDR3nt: TGTGCCAGCAGCTTATACGGGCAGCCCTCTGGGGCCAACGTCCTGACTTTC; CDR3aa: CASSLYGQPSGANVLTF
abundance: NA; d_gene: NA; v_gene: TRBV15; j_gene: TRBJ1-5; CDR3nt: TGTGCCACCAGCACCAGGGAAGGGGGCAATCAGCCCCAGCATTTT; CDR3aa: CATSTREGGNQPQHF